This is a list of T cell receptor beta chains from one sample in a study of T cell responses to AZD1222 COVID-19 vaccine. Method: immunoSEQ multiplex PCR; TCRdb's copy keeps in-frame clones and lacks some. The sample shows 150,000 or so clones, around 93% of them seen only once. Here the sequenced sample was peripheral blood, taken 28 days after the second AZD1222 dose. These receptors all come from an adult who received the AZD1222 COVID-19 vaccine. CDR3s include the opening cysteine and the closing phenylalanine or tryptophan. D genes are given only for firm matches. Clone size is shown for a subset of rows, as once, few, many or a class of expanded clone.

clone_size	j_call	v_call	d_call	cdr3_aa	cdr3_nt
once	TRBJ1-2	TRBV7-2	TRBD1	CASNPDRGYGYTF	TGTGCCAGCAACCCTGACAGGGGGTATGGCTACACCTTC
NA	TRBJ1-1	TRBV7-2	NA	CASSFGDRVNTEAFF	TGTGCCAGCAGCTTTGGGGACCGAGTGAACACTGAAGCTTTCTTT
NA	TRBJ1-6	TRBV24-1	NA	CATSDGGPGSPLHF	TGTGCCACCAGTGATGGGGGGCCCGGATCACCCCTCCACTTT
NA	TRBJ2-6	TRBV6-2/TRBV6-3	TRBD1	CASSYVGQGAASGANVLTF	TGTGCCAGCAGTTACGTGGGACAGGGGGCGGCTTCTGGGGCCAACGTCCTGACTTTC
NA	TRBJ1-6	TRBV4-1	NA	CASSQARARGGSPLHF	TGCGCCAGCAGCCAAGCCCGGGCCAGGGGCGGCTCACCCCTCCACTTT
NA	TRBJ2-2	TRBV10-3	TRBD2	CAIRGTSGSLYTGELFF	TGTGCCATCAGGGGGACTAGCGGGAGTTTGTACACCGGGGAGCTGTTTTTT
NA	TRBJ2-7	TRBV6-5	TRBD1	CASSDGTANIYEQYF	TGTGCCAGCAGCGACGGGACAGCAAACATCTACGAGCAGTACTTC
NA	TRBJ2-2	TRBV15	TRBD1	CATSRRTGGLIVGELFF	TGTGCCACCAGCAGAAGAACAGGGGGCTTGATAGTCGGGGAGCTGTTTTTT
NA	TRBJ2-1	TRBV13	NA	CASSLGPRNEQFF	TGTGCCAGCAGCTTAGGCCCTCGCAATGAGCAGTTCTTC
NA	TRBJ1-5	TRBV2	NA	CASSDRGSNQPQHF	TGTGCCAGCAGTGACAGGGGTAGCAATCAGCCCCAGCATTTT
NA	TRBJ1-5	TRBV18	NA	CASSPQELQGRRDQPQHF	TGTGCCAGCTCACCACAGGAGCTGCAGGGACGGCGCGATCAGCCCCAGCATTTT
NA	TRBJ1-2	TRBV4-2	TRBD1	CASSDSKTGIYGYTF	TGTGCCAGCAGCGACAGCAAGACAGGGATCTATGGCTACACCTTC
NA	TRBJ2-5	TRBV13	TRBD1	CASNTGVQETQYF	TGTGCCAGCAACACAGGGGTCCAAGAGACCCAGTACTTC
NA	TRBJ2-3	TRBV6-2/TRBV6-3	TRBD2	CASSAGTSGSTDTQYF	TGTGCCAGCAGCGCCGGGACTAGCGGAAGCACAGATACGCAGTATTTT
NA	TRBJ1-2	TRBV28	NA	CASSLAGSYGYTF	TGTGCCAGCAGTTTGGCAGGGAGCTATGGCTACACCTTC
NA	TRBJ1-6	TRBV7-9	NA	CASSRQSSYNSPLHF	TGTGCCAGCAGCCGACAGAGCTCCTATAATTCACCCCTCCACTTT
NA	TRBJ2-3	TRBV7-2	TRBD1	CASSPRDSSTDTQYF	TGTGCCAGCAGCCCTCGGGACAGCAGCACAGATACGCAGTATTTT
NA	TRBJ1-5	TRBV2	TRBD1	CASSPDRVGNQPQHF	TGTGCCAGCAGTCCCGACAGGGTGGGCAATCAGCCCCAGCATTTT
NA	TRBJ1-5	TRBV2	TRBD1	CASSGDRGGNQPQHF	TGTGCCAGCAGTGGAGACAGGGGTGGCAATCAGCCCCAGCATTTT
NA	TRBJ2-5	TRBV28	TRBD2	CASSLALGGSRKTQYF	TGTGCCAGCAGTTTGGCCCTAGGCGGGAGTCGTAAGACCCAGTACTTC
NA	TRBJ2-7	TRBV28	NA	CASSLTAVEQYF	TGTGCCAGCAGTTTGACCGCGGTTGAGCAGTACTTC
NA	TRBJ1-4	TRBV7-2	TRBD1	CASSSGQGAEKLFF	TGTGCCAGCAGCTCGGGACAGGGAGCCGAAAAACTGTTTTTT
NA	TRBJ1-5	TRBV7-2	TRBD1	CASSSRQGDQPQHF	TGTGCCAGCAGCTCCAGACAGGGGGATCAGCCCCAGCATTTT
few	TRBJ2-7	TRBV7-8	TRBD2	CASSPAGGGYEQYF	TGTGCCAGCAGCCCAGCGGGAGGGGGGTACGAGCAGTACTTC
NA	TRBJ2-3	TRBV5-4	NA	CASSFGTRLYRNTDTQYF	TGTGCCAGCAGCTTTGGGACCAGGTTATATCGGAACACAGATACGCAGTATTTT
NA	TRBJ2-1	TRBV7-3	TRBD1	CASSQNPRTGKPNEQFF	TGTGCCAGCAGCCAGAATCCTAGGACAGGGAAACCCAATGAGCAGTTCTTC
NA	TRBJ2-2	TRBV27	TRBD2	CASTSGRAYDGELFF	TGTGCCAGCACTAGCGGGAGGGCCTATGACGGGGAGCTGTTTTTT
once	TRBJ1-1	TRBV5-1	TRBD1	CASSPGTGGFDTEAFF	TGCGCCAGCAGCCCTGGGACAGGGGGTTTCGACACTGAAGCTTTCTTT
NA	TRBJ1-2	TRBV19	NA	CASSMRRPYGYTF	TGTGCCAGTAGTATGAGGCGCCCCTATGGCTACACCTTC
few	TRBJ2-7	TRBV2	NA	CASRGFYEQYF	TGTGCCAGCAGAGGGTTCTACGAGCAGTACTTC
once	TRBJ2-7	TRBV5-1	TRBD1	CASFEGTGAPYEQYF	TGCGCCAGCTTCGAAGGGACAGGAGCCCCCTACGAGCAGTACTTC
NA	TRBJ2-1	TRBV28	TRBD2	CASSLSGISYNEQFF	TGTGCCAGCAGCCTTAGCGGGATATCGTACAATGAGCAGTTCTTC
NA	TRBJ2-1	TRBV9	TRBD2	CASSALAVSYNEQFF	TGTGCCAGCAGCGCCCTAGCGGTTTCCTACAATGAGCAGTTCTTC
NA	TRBJ1-5	TRBV4-1	NA	CASSLRVSSNQPQHF	TGCGCCAGCAGCCTCAGGGTTAGCAGCAATCAGCCCCAGCATTTT
NA	TRBJ1-5	TRBV19	NA	CASSIAGNQPQHF	TGTGCCAGTAGTATAGCCGGGAATCAGCCCCAGCATTTT
NA	TRBJ2-1	TRBV5-4	TRBD2	CASSSGGTSGIGEQFF	TGTGCCAGCAGCTCTGGAGGGACTAGCGGGATTGGGGAGCAGTTCTTC
NA	TRBJ1-3	TRBV29-1	NA	CSVARSSGNTIYF	TGCAGCGTGGCGAGAAGTTCTGGAAACACCATATATTTT
NA	TRBJ1-5	TRBV6-4	NA	CASSEGRLRNQPQHF	TGTGCCAGCAGTGAGGGCCGACTCAGGAATCAGCCCCAGCATTTT
NA	TRBJ1-3	TRBV29-1	NA	CSARVDSGNTIYF	TGCAGCGCCAGGGTCGACTCTGGAAACACCATATATTTT
NA	TRBJ2-4	TRBV18	TRBD2	CASSPTGTSGRLYIQYF	TGTGCCAGCTCACCCACCGGGACTAGCGGGAGGTTGTACATTCAGTACTTC